These 27 T cell receptor beta chains came from one sample sequenced in a study of CD8 T cells in Susac syndrome. It was with random hexamers that about 0.45 to 1 ug RNA was reverse transcribed. TCRdb passed the immunoSEQ multiplex PCR reads through MiXCR, listing each CDR3 protein once. The sample comprises about 300,000 distinct CDR3 sequences, around 92% of which are singletons, and 0.065% rests with the top ten. Sequencing used CD4+ T cells from PBMCs. Receptors were obtained from a human donor with multiple sclerosis.

The chain combines TRBV20-1 with TRBJ2-7; the match to TRBD2 covers 8 bases. The CDR3 length is 15 residues. Trimming at V came to 0 bases and at J to 1 base, leaving 5 bases not matched to a gene. Germline V gene lookup returns CDR1 DFQATT and CDR2 SNEGSKA (reference sequence). This chain's CDR3 is CSARDSGSGSYEQYF. The CDR3 DNA follows: TGCAGTGCTAGAGACAGCGGGAGTGGGTCCTACGAGCAGTACTTC.

The chain has TRBV20-1 and TRBJ2-7; 9 bases agree with TRBD1. V lost 0 bases to trimming and J lost 2 bases; unmatched junction nucleotides: 5. CDR3 length: 15 amino acids. Germline CDR1 is DFQATT and CDR2 is SNEGSKA (reference sequence). DNA of the CDR3: TGCAGTGCTAGAGACCCCGGGACAGGGCCCTACGAGCAGTACTTC. It codes for CSARDPGTGPYEQYF.

The chain has TRBV25-1 and TRBJ1-1; D remains unclear. Between the trimmed V and J ends, which lost 9 bases and 1 base, there was a span of 12 bases. The germline V gene encodes CDR1 MGHDK and CDR2 SYGVNS. The CDR3 has 13 amino acids. CDR3 DNA: TGTGCCAGTTGTGAGACACCGAACACTGAAGCTTTCTTT. Its translation: CASCETPNTEAFF.

This chain uses TRBV27 with TRBJ2-1; 9 positions agree with TRBD1. Germline V gene sequence: CDR1 MNHEY, CDR2 SMNVEV (reference sequence). V was clipped by 0 bases and J by 5 bases; unmatched bases: 11. This CDR3 is 18 amino acids long. This chain's CDR3 is CASSLSRERTGVNNEQFF. CDR3 nucleotides: TGTGCCAGCAGTTTATCGAGAGAGAGGACAGGGGTGAACAATGAGCAGTTCTTC.

The rearrangement joins TRBV3-1 to TRBJ2-7; 11 bases map to TRBD2. Trimming took 0 bases from V and 3 from J; bases not matched to a gene: 7. This CDR3 comprises 17 residues. Germline V gene lookup returns CDR1 LGHDT and CDR2 YNNKEL (reference sequence). The CDR3 spells CASSQELAGVGSYEQYF. Written as DNA, the CDR3 is TGTGCCAGCAGCCAAGAACTAGCGGGAGTTGGTAGCTACGAGCAGTACTTC.

The V gene is TRBV2, the J gene TRBJ1-3, with a tentative D call TRBD1 (6 bases). The CDR3 extends over 14 amino acids. From germline, CDR1 is SNHLY and CDR2 FYNNEI. The V gene lost 4 bases and the J gene lost 2 bases, with 9 bases spanning the gap. The CDR3 reads CASSVGGAGNTIYF. The CDR3 DNA follows: TGTGCCAGCAGTGTTGGGGGCGCTGGAAACACCATATATTTT.

The chain combines TRBV18 with TRBJ2-1; D is ambiguous. The CDR3 spans 14 residues. Looked up from germline, CDR1 is KGHSH and CDR2 is LQKENI. The V and J ends lost 0 bases and 5 bases respectively, with 8 bases between them. CDR3: CASSPPLGDNEQFF. The CDR3 DNA is TGTGCCAGCTCACCACCTCTCGGAGACAATGAGCAGTTCTTC.

The chain is built from TRBV7-3 and TRBJ2-5, with 13 positions matching TRBD2. J gave up 11 bases and V 5 bases, and 5 bases lay outside the gene matches. Germline loops: CDR1 SGHTA, CDR2 FQGTGA. The length of the CDR3 is 13 residues. CDR3 protein: CASSPRTSGRQYF. CDR3 nucleotide sequence: TGTGCCAGCAGCCCCCGGACTAGCGGGAGACAGTACTTC.

This clonotype was observed once. V usage is TRBV3-1 and J usage is TRBJ2-7; D remains ambiguous. CDR1 is LGHDT, CDR2 YNNKEL, per germline (reference sequence). Trimming removed 7 bases at V and 5 bases at J, with 18 bases between. The CDR3 spans 14 residues. CDR3: CASTHGWGSDEQYF. CDR3 bases: TGTGCCAGCACCCACGGGTGGGGATCGGACGAGCAGTACTTC.

The chain recombines TRBV2 with TRBJ2-3, with 9 bases that match TRBD1. The junction had 2 bases not matched to a gene; V was cut back by 5 bases and J by 2 bases. Germline V CDR1 and CDR2: SNHLY, FYNNEI. This CDR3 is 14 amino acids long. DNA of the CDR3: TGTGCCAGCAGTCGGGACAGGGCCACAGATACGCAGTATTTT. Its protein is CASSRDRATDTQYF. The full variable domain, in which reference TRBV2 and TRBJ2-3 provide the parts outside the CDR3, is EPEVTQTPSHQVTQMGQEVILRCVPISNHLYFYWYRQILGQKVEFLVSFYNNEISEKSEIFDDQFSVERPDGSNFTLKIRSTKLEDSAMYFCASSRDRATDTQYFGPGTRLTVL.

The V call is TRBV2, the J call TRBJ2-5; maybe TRBD2 (6 bases). The ends were cut back, 4 bases at V and 6 bases at J, with 12 bases in the middle. This CDR3 has 13 residues. CDR1 and CDR2 from the germline V gene are SNHLY and FYNNEI. The CDR3 coding sequence is TGTGCCAGCAGTGCGCAGGGAGGAAAGACCCAGTACTTC. Its translation is CASSAQGGKTQYF.

This rearrangement joins TRBV7-2 to TRBJ2-7; 7 bases match TRBD2. CDR3 size: 16 residues. Germline CDR1 is SGHTA and CDR2 is FQGNSA. V shed 7 bases, J shed 0 bases, and the junction held 12 bases outside the gene matches. CDR3 coding DNA: TGTGCCAGCACCCCCGAGGGGAGGGGTAACTCCTACGAGCAGTACTTC. This translates into CASTPEGRGNSYEQYF.

The J gene is TRBJ2-5, the V gene TRBV5-1; weak D call: TRBD1 (6 bases). This CDR3 has 14 residues. CDR1 is SGHRS, CDR2 YFSETQ, per germline. The V end was cut by 3 bases, the J end by 5 bases, with 14 bases between. CDR3 in DNA: TGCGCCAGCAGCTCCACAGGGAACGGCGAGACCCAGTACTTC. Translating it yields CASSSTGNGETQYF.

This chain links TRBV29-1 with TRBJ2-7; D is undetermined. Germline CDR1 reads SQVTM; CDR2 reads ANQGSEA. Trimming removed 4 bases from V and 0 bases from J, with 13 bases in between. The CDR3 has 14 amino acids. CDR3: CSVGSPVASYEQYF. The CDR3 nucleotides read TGCAGCGTTGGGAGCCCTGTAGCCTCCTACGAGCAGTACTTC.

V usage is TRBV20-1 and J usage is TRBJ2-6; the match to TRBD1 covers 9 bases. The J segment lost 1 base and the V segment lost 6 bases, leaving 16 bases of the junction unmatched. Looked up from germline, CDR1 is DFQATT and CDR2 is SNEGSKA (reference sequence). CDR3 size: 19 residues. The CDR3 bases are TGCAGTGCAAGGAGGGGGGGGACAGGGACACGGTCTGGGGCCAACGTCCTGACTTTC. Its translation is CSARRGGTGTRSGANVLTF.

This clonotype showed up just a few times. V usage is TRBV6-2 or TRBV6-3 and J usage is TRBJ2-1; D is unresolved. The CDR3 is 12 residues long. Trimming cost V 4 bases and J 9 bases, with 10 bases left between them. Per germline, CDR1 MNHEY and CDR2 SVGEGT. The CDR3 DNA sequence: TGTGCCAGCAGTTTGGTAAGGAGTGAGCAGTTCTTC. Residues: CASSLVRSEQFF.

V usage is TRBV5-1 and J usage is TRBJ1-6, with 7 bases fitting TRBD1. The CDR3 has 14 amino acids. Germline assignment: CDR1 SGHRS and CDR2 YFSETQ. The V segment lost 3 bases and the J segment 10 bases; nucleotides outside the gene matches: 7. CDR3: CASSSRQGDSPLHF. The DNA of the CDR3 is TGCGCCAGCAGCTCCCGACAGGGTGACTCACCCCTCCACTTT. The whole variable domain, filled in from reference TRBV5-1 and TRBJ1-6, reads KAGVTQTPRYLIKTRGQQVTLSCSPISGHRSVSWYQQTPGQGLQFLFEYFSETQRNKGNFPGRFSGRQFSNSRSEMNVSTLELGDSALYLCASSSRQGDSPLHFGNGTRLTVT.

The V gene is TRBV6-5, the J gene TRBJ2-5; D unresolved. This CDR3 contains 16 residues. Looked up from germline, CDR1 is MNHEY and CDR2 is SVGAGI. The V gene lost 0 bases and the J gene lost 5 bases, with 16 bases spanning the gap. The CDR3 reads CASSYSGKRVGETQYF. The CDR3 DNA sequence: TGTGCCAGCAGTTACTCTGGTAAAAGGGTTGGGGAGACCCAGTACTTC.

This clonotype was observed once. This chain uses TRBV12-3 or TRBV12-4 with TRBJ1-2; D remains ambiguous. Trimming took off 7 bases at V and 7 bases at J, with 19 bases between the two ends. The CDR3 covers 14 residues. CDR3 bases: TGTGCCAGCACCGGGTCCCTGTCTTCGGGTGGCTACACCTTC. Protein: CASTGSLSSGGYTF.

This clonotype occurred a few times. CDR3 sequence: CASSLFAEQYF. CDR3 bases: TGTGCCAGCAGCTTATTTGCCGAGCAGTACTTC. V and J are TRBV7-2 and TRBJ2-7; no definite D call. Looked up from germline, CDR1 is SGHTA and CDR2 is FQGNSA. The CDR3 consists of 11 residues. Trimming removed 2 bases at V and 6 bases at J, with 5 bases between.

As DNA, the CDR3 is TGTGCCTGGAGTACGACAGGGGGCTTCTACAATGAGCAGTTCTTC. Translating gives CAWSTTGGFYNEQFF. J is TRBJ2-1 and V is TRBV30; 10 bases match TRBD1. Germline-derived CDR1 and CDR2 are GTSNPN and SVGIG (reference sequence). Losses at the gene ends were 2 bases for V and 3 bases for J; bases not matched to a gene: 4. The CDR3 loop spans 15 amino acids.

V and J are TRBV11-3 and TRBJ2-2; 7 bases map to TRBD1. The CDR3 contains 15 residues. J lost 6 bases, V lost 1 base, and 5 bases had no gene match. The germline CDR1 and CDR2 sequences are SGHNT and YENEEA. The CDR3 nucleotides read TGTGCCAGCAGCTTAGTTGGACAGGTCGCCGGGGAGCTGTTTTTT. Its protein product is CASSLVGQVAGELFF.

The CDR3 loop is CASSYSSVKWNSEKLFF. In DNA, the CDR3 is TGTGCCAGCAGTTACTCGTCAGTCAAGTGGAATAGTGAAAAACTGTTTTTT. The chain is built from TRBV6-5 and TRBJ1-4; unclear D gene. The CDR3 sequence is 17 residues long. The V and J ends lost 0 bases and 7 bases respectively, with 18 bases between them. Germline-derived CDR1 and CDR2 are MNHEY and SVGAGI.

The V and J genes are TRBV5-1 and TRBJ2-2, with D perhaps TRBD2 (5 bases). CDR3 length: 15 residues. Per the germline V gene, CDR1 is SGHRS and CDR2 is YFSETQ. V was trimmed by 1 base and J by 1 base, leaving 8 bases between them. The chain's CDR3 is CASSLFRGNTGELFF. The CDR3, as DNA: TGCGCCAGCAGCTTGTTCCGGGGGAACACCGGGGAGCTGTTTTTT. Full variable domain (missing parts from reference TRBV5-1 and TRBJ2-2): KAGVTQTPRYLIKTRGQQVTLSCSPISGHRSVSWYQQTPGQGLQFLFEYFSETQRNKGNFPGRFSGRQFSNSRSEMNVSTLELGDSALYLCASSLFRGNTGELFFGEGSRLTVL.

The rearrangement links TRBV20-1 to TRBJ2-7, with D tentatively TRBD2 (6 bases). The germline CDR1 and CDR2 sequences are DFQATT and SNEGSKA (reference sequence). V shed 3 bases and J shed 4 bases, with 16 bases lying between them. This CDR3 spans 14 amino acids. The CDR3 region is CSARTYSGTYEQYF. CDR3 DNA sequence: TGCAGTGCTAGGACCTATAGCGGAACTTACGAGCAGTACTTC.

This chain links TRBV7-3 with TRBJ2-6, with D possibly called TRBD1 or TRBD2 (5 bases each). CDR1 and CDR2 (germline): SGHTA, FQGTGA. The CDR3 is made up of 15 amino acids. Trimming pared 4 bases from V and 4 bases from J, leaving 11 bases between. Here the CDR3 DNA reads TGTGCCAGCAGCTCCGCAGGGACCGGGGCCAACGTCCTGACTTTC. This sequence encodes CASSSAGTGANVLTF.

The chain combines TRBV7-2 with TRBJ2-3; maybe TRBD1 (6 bases). Trimming shortened V by 1 base and J by 9 bases, and 17 bases separated the two germline ends. Germline V CDR1 and CDR2: SGHTA, FQGNSA. CDR3 size: 15 residues. In DNA, the CDR3 is TGTGCCAGCAGCTTAGGTTCGGGCGGGCAGGGGACGCAGTATTTT. Amino acids: CASSLGSGGQGTQYF. The full variable domain, in which reference TRBV7-2 and TRBJ2-3 provide the parts outside the CDR3, is GAGVSQSPSNKVTEKGKDVELRCDPISGHTALYWYRQSLGQGLEFLIYFQGNSAPDKSGLPSDRFSAERTGGSVSTLTIQRTQQEDSAVYLCASSLGSGGQGTQYFGPGTRLTVL.